The clone carrying this T cell receptor beta chain was counted at least ten times. What it binds is not known. The entry originates in a study of T-cell reconstitution after alpha-beta-depleted transplantation in children. Study-wide results and caveats: Elevated TCRbeta diversity at day 60 was traced, in some patients, to surviving recipient T cells and thymic progenitors. T cells produced anew were the main source of T-cell counts and diversity one year after transplant. Alpha-beta T cells about two months after transplant reportedly derived from several hundred expanded graft clones.

Germline lookup yields CDR1 MDHEN and CDR2 SYDVKM. This CDR3 has 14 residues. The V end was cut by 2 bases, the J end by 1 base, with 3 bases between. Unique molecular identifiers featured in how the TCRbeta library was prepared. One entry per CDR3 protein results from TCRdb running MiXCR on the PCR reads. The table records under 20,000 distinct CDR3 sequences, roughly 7.1% of them present only once. The rearrangement uses TRBV28 and TRBJ2-6; D gene unclear. The specimen comprised PBMCs, mostly from graft donor cells, sampled 60 days after TCRalphabeta/CD19-depleted stem cell transplant. This receptor was identified in a boy under two years old who had a stem cell transplant for Wiskott-Aldrich syndrome, so the T cells may come from the graft donor. The DNA for the CDR3 is TGTGCCAGCAGTTTACGATCTGGGGCCAACGTCCTGACTTTC. This encodes CASSLRSGANVLTF.